This is a list of T cell receptor beta chains from one sample in a study of early T cells in non-severe SARS-CoV-2 infection. TCRdb re-called the 5' RACE reads with MiXCR, one entry per CDR3 protein. The sample holds 80,000 or so distinct CDR3 sequences; 11% to 15% are singletons and the top ten take around 3.3%. The sequenced material came from whole blood. These receptors all stem from an adult who was a healthcare worker with PCR-confirmed SARS-CoV-2 infection or an uninfected control (not recorded which). Each CDR3 is given with its conserved first and last residue. D genes are given only for firm matches. The size field is filled for only some rows; it gives once, few, many or a size class.

j_call d_call clone_size v_call cdr3_aa cdr3_nt
TRBJ2-3 NA few TRBV4-2 CASSQEPGTDTQYF TGTGCCAGCAGCCAAGAGCCAGGCACAGATACGCAGTATTTT
TRBJ2-1 NA many TRBV20-1 CSARDSRGSTAGEQFF TGCAGTGCTAGAGATAGTAGAGGGAGCACAGCGGGTGAGCAGTTCTTC
TRBJ2-1 NA NA TRBV5-1 CASSPYSSYNEQFF TGCGCCAGCAGCCCCTATAGCTCCTACAATGAGCAGTTCTTC
TRBJ2-7 TRBD2 few TRBV12-3/TRBV12-4 CASSLALPIGGISYEQYF TGTGCCAGCAGTTTAGCCTTACCTATCGGGGGGATCTCCTACGAGCAGTACTTC
TRBJ2-3 TRBD2 many TRBV7-8 CASSPERGTSGIPSTDTQYF TGTGCCAGCAGCCCAGAACGTGGGACTAGCGGAATACCTAGCACAGATACGCAGTATTTT
TRBJ1-1 NA many TRBV7-9 CASSGTGTEAFF TGTGCCAGCAGCGGCACCGGTACTGAAGCTTTCTTT
TRBJ2-7 NA NA TRBV3-1 CASSQGRGSYEQYF TGTGCCAGCAGCCAGGGGAGAGGGTCCTACGAGCAGTACTTC
TRBJ2-5 NA NA TRBV7-3 CASSLGLEGETQYF TGTGCCAGCAGCTTAGGTTTGGAGGGAGAGACCCAGTACTTC
TRBJ2-3 NA many TRBV10-1 CASSVSAVADTQYF TGCGCCAGCAGTGTCTCCGCAGTAGCAGATACGCAGTATTTT
TRBJ2-7 NA many TRBV14 CASSQQTALIGEQYF TGTGCCAGCAGCCAGCAGACAGCACTAATCGGCGAGCAGTACTTC
TRBJ1-1 TRBD1 many TRBV6-5 CASSRDRATEAFF TGTGCCAGCAGTCGGGACAGGGCCACTGAAGCTTTCTTT
TRBJ2-3 TRBD2 many TRBV7-9 CASSPSGASTDTQYF TGTGCCAGCAGTCCTAGCGGGGCTAGCACAGATACGCAGTATTTT
TRBJ2-1 NA few TRBV24-1 CATSDLFRAHEQFF TGTGCCACCAGTGATTTGTTCAGGGCCCATGAGCAGTTCTTC
TRBJ2-5 TRBD1 NA TRBV5-1 CASSPRTGLETQYF TGCGCCAGCAGCCCTCGGACAGGGTTGGAGACCCAGTACTTC
TRBJ1-2 TRBD1 NA TRBV11-2 CASSPSPGQGAYYGYTF TGTGCCAGCAGCCCGAGTCCGGGACAGGGGGCATACTATGGCTACACCTTC
TRBJ2-1 TRBD2 many TRBV3-1 CASSPEAGGLREQFF TGTGCCAGCAGCCCCGAGGCGGGAGGGCTTCGGGAGCAGTTCTTC
TRBJ2-5 TRBD1 many TRBV15 CATSSGQGPETQYF TGTGCCACCAGCTCGGGACAGGGGCCAGAGACCCAGTACTTC
TRBJ2-5 NA many TRBV20-1 CSAISGGAIQETQYF TGCAGTGCTATATCTGGGGGCGCTATCCAAGAGACCCAGTACTTC
TRBJ2-1 NA few TRBV7-8 CASSFWTASSYNEQFF TGTGCCAGCAGCTTCTGGACCGCTAGCTCCTACAATGAGCAGTTCTTC
TRBJ2-5 NA many TRBV7-9 CASSADSRGETQYF TGTGCCAGCAGCGCGGACTCGAGAGGGGAGACCCAGTACTTC
TRBJ2-5 NA NA TRBV5-4 CASSLPSRQETQYF TGTGCCAGCAGCTTACCATCCCGCCAAGAGACCCAGTACTTC
TRBJ2-7 NA few TRBV5-1 CASSAGLGPSYEQYF TGCGCCAGCAGCGCGGGGCTAGGCCCCTCATACGAGCAGTACTTC
TRBJ1-2 NA many TRBV19 CASSSIGYTF TGTGCCAGTAGTTCGATTGGCTACACCTTC
TRBJ2-5 NA many TRBV29-1 CSVARVGQETQYF TGCAGCGTTGCCAGGGTAGGGCAAGAGACCCAGTACTTC
TRBJ1-2 TRBD1 few TRBV5-4 CASSYSAGGTNYGYTF TGTGCCAGCAGCTATTCGGCAGGGGGAACTAACTATGGCTACACCTTC
TRBJ2-1 NA NA TRBV19 CASAPPVGRYNEQFF TGTGCCAGTGCCCCCCCCGTAGGGCGATACAATGAGCAGTTCTTC
TRBJ1-1 TRBD1 few TRBV20-1 CSASFLTGDLNTEAFF TGCAGTGCCAGCTTCCTGACAGGGGATCTGAACACTGAAGCTTTCTTT
TRBJ2-3 TRBD1 few TRBV24-1 CATSDLRQGARTDTQYF TGTGCCACCAGTGATTTGCGCCAGGGGGCTAGAACAGATACGCAGTATTTT
TRBJ2-7 TRBD2 many TRBV9 CASSAQPGLVIEQYF TGTGCCAGCAGCGCCCAACCGGGACTAGTAATCGAGCAGTACTTC
TRBJ1-5 NA few TRBV3-1 CASSQGILYSNQPQHF TGTGCCAGCAGCCAAGGGATTCTTTATAGCAATCAGCCCCAGCATTTT
TRBJ1-2 NA many TRBV5-6 CASSSRTDYGYTF TGTGCCAGCAGCTCAAGGACAGACTATGGCTACACCTTC
TRBJ1-6 NA few TRBV7-6 CASSLEPGLSPLHF TGTGCCAGCAGCTTAGAACCAGGACTTTCACCCCTCCACTTT
TRBJ2-1 NA few TRBV20-1 CSAREPRGSYNEQFF TGCAGTGCTAGAGAGCCTAGAGGCTCCTACAATGAGCAGTTCTTC
TRBJ1-1 NA few TRBV5-1 CASSSGLTRDTEAFF TGCGCCAGCAGCTCGGGCCTTACGAGGGACACTGAAGCTTTCTTT
TRBJ1-4 TRBD1 few TRBV18 CASSPRQGELFF TGTGCCAGCTCACCCCGACAGGGAGAACTGTTTTTT
TRBJ2-2 NA few TRBV27 CASSQQAGELFF TGTGCCAGCAGCCAGCAGGCCGGGGAGCTGTTTTTT
TRBJ1-3 NA many TRBV4-1 CASSQVSRAGVAGNTIYF TGCGCCAGCAGCCAAGTTTCCCGGGCGGGAGTTGCTGGAAACACCATATATTTT
TRBJ2-2 NA NA TRBV6-1 CASSDPLGRHGELFF TGTGCCAGCAGTGATCCTTTGGGCCGACACGGGGAGCTGTTTTTT
TRBJ1-6 TRBD1 many TRBV9 CASSRQGRSPLHF TGTGCCAGCAGCCGACAGGGACGGTCACCCCTCCACTTT
TRBJ2-6 TRBD1 NA TRBV14 CASSQDYPGQGAYGANVLTF TGTGCCAGCAGCCAAGATTACCCGGGACAGGGGGCGTATGGGGCCAACGTCCTGACTTTC
TRBJ2-3 NA many TRBV11-2 CASSPLSLAQRDTQYF TGTGCCAGCAGCCCGCTATCCCTAGCGCAAAGAGATACGCAGTATTTT
TRBJ2-4 NA NA TRBV2 CASSLGPLGDKNIQYF TGTGCCAGCAGTCTCGGTCCCCTGGGGGACAAAAACATTCAGTACTTC
TRBJ2-3 NA few TRBV27 CASDRTDTQYF TGTGCCAGCGATAGGACAGATACGCAGTATTTT
TRBJ1-5 NA NA TRBV24-1 CATSDPKDGQLAQHF TGTGCCACCAGTGACCCAAAGGACGGGCAGTTGGCCCAGCATTTT
TRBJ1-1 NA few TRBV5-5 CASSFLSTGNTEAFF TGTGCCAGCAGCTTTCTTTCGACAGGGAACACTGAAGCTTTCTTT
TRBJ1-1 NA few TRBV9 CASSLGVVGTEAFF TGTGCCAGCAGCCTAGGGGTCGTAGGCACTGAAGCTTTCTTT
TRBJ1-3 NA few TRBV6-6 CASSHDSSGNTIYF TGTGCCAGCAGTCACGACAGCTCTGGAAACACCATATATTTT
TRBJ2-1 TRBD2 NA TRBV19 CASGMGRGDYNEQFF TGTGCCAGTGGTATGGGACGGGGGGATTACAATGAGCAGTTCTTC
TRBJ2-5 NA few TRBV29-1 CSVEYGGRYF TGCAGCGTTGAATACGGGGGACGATACTTC
TRBJ1-2 NA few TRBV7-2 CASSLTPANYGYTF TGTGCCAGCAGCTTAACGCCAGCTAACTATGGCTACACCTTC
TRBJ1-1 NA few TRBV15 CATSGPEEAFF TGTGCCACCAGTGGTCCGGAGGAAGCTTTCTTT
TRBJ2-7 NA NA TRBV20-1 CSARGGQGRNEQYF TGCAGTGCTAGGGGTGGCCAGGGGAGGAACGAGCAGTACTTC
TRBJ2-3 NA many TRBV6-4 CASSDRAETDTQYF TGTGCCAGCAGTGACCGGGCGGAAACAGATACGCAGTATTTT